The entry below describes one T cell receptor (beta chain). Its target is unknown. Unique molecular identifiers were present on the cDNA, which also gained a universal primer site by template switching. TCRdb re-derived calls from the 5' RACE reads in MiXCR, one entry per CDR3 protein. The data show 350,000 to 400,000 distinct CDR3 sequences, with roughly 9% seen just once and approximately 9.3% held by the top ten. This sample stems from a study of identical twins. General study results and limits: In cord blood, abundant beta clonotypes had fewer insertions; memory showed no trend. The conclusions drew on cross-sectional statistical analysis instead of tracking the same donors.

The CDR3 length is 16 residues. V dropped 4 bases and J dropped 5; count of bases not matched to a gene: 8. Germline V gene sequence: CDR1 LGHDT, CDR2 YNNKEL (reference sequence). The sample taken for sequencing was naive T cells sorted from blood. The chain recombines TRBV3-1 with TRBJ2-7; 13 nucleotides align to TRBD2. This sequence was found in a woman aged 50 to 65 in good health. This CDR3 is CASSLHRTSGSHEQYF. DNA of the CDR3: TGTGCCAGCAGCCTCCACCGGACTAGCGGGAGCCACGAGCAGTACTTC.